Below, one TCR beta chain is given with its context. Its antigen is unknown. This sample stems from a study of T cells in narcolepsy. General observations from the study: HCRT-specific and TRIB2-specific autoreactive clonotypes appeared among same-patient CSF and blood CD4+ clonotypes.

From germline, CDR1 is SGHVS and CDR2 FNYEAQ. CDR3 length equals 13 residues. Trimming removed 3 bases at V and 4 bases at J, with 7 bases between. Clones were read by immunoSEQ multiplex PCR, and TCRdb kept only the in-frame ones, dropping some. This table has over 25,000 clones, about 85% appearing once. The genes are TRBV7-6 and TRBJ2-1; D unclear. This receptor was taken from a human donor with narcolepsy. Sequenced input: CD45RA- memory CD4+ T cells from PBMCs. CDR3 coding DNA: TGTGCCAGCAGCTTCACGGATTACAATGAGCAGTTCTTC. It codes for CASSFTDYNEQFF.